Following are 11 T cell receptor beta chains from one sample sequenced in a study of metastatic and nonmetastatic thyroid tumors. All patients were untreated before thyroid surgery. TCRdb reanalyzed the PCR reads with MiXCR. The table shows approximately 12,000 clones, with about 30% occurring only once. Sequenced input: tumor tissue. These receptors originate from a male donor with papillary thyroid cancer or a benign thyroid nodule (not recorded which). Some clones in this sample may be carry-over from other donors' samples.

V and J are TRBV6-1 and TRBJ2-3; TRBD2 aligns across 8 bases. This CDR3 is built from 15 residues. V trimming: 4 bases; J trimming: 4 bases; junction bases outside the gene matches: 7. CDR1 is MNHNS and CDR2 is SASEGT in the germline V gene. CDR3 region: CASSGRGGLADTQYF. CDR3 sequence (DNA): TGTGCCAGCAGTGGACGGGGGGGCTTAGCAGATACGCAGTATTTT.

This rearrangement joins TRBV19 to TRBJ2-1; 16 positions agree with TRBD2. The CDR3 spans 19 residues. Per germline, CDR1 LNHDA and CDR2 SQIVND (reference sequence). V was clipped by 5 bases and J by 2 bases; unmatched bases: 9. DNA for the CDR3: TGTGCCAGTAGTCCGGGACTAGCGGGAGGGCGACTACCCTACAATGAGCAGTTCTTC. Amino acids: CASSPGLAGGRLPYNEQFF.

This clone qualifies as medium-sized (0.01 to 0.1%). V usage is TRBV28 and J usage is TRBJ2-5, with 7 bases identical to TRBD2. Germline loops: CDR1 MDHEN, CDR2 SYDVKM. J was trimmed by 5 bases and V by 4 bases; bases with no gene match: 16. The CDR3 sequence is 17 residues long. CDR3 amino acids: CASSSVVVGGFGETQYF. Here the CDR3 DNA reads TGTGCCAGCAGTTCGGTGGTTGTGGGAGGGTTTGGGGAGACCCAGTACTTC.

The rearrangement uses TRBV12-3 or TRBV12-4 and TRBJ2-7; D not certain. V lost 1 base and J 1 base, leaving 5 bases between the germline ends. The CDR3 runs 13 residues. CDR3 nucleotide sequence: TGTGCCAGCAGTTTAGGACCTTCCTACGAGCAGTACTTC. Translation gives CASSLGPSYEQYF.

This chain uses TRBV7-6 with TRBJ2-6; TRBD2 might be the D (6 bases). In germline, CDR1 is SGHVS, CDR2 FNYEAQ. With 1 base removed from V and 2 bases from J, the gap between germline ends came to 6 bases. The CDR3 is made up of 15 amino acids. Here the CDR3 reads CASSLGGAGANVLTF. The CDR3 DNA is TGTGCCAGCAGCTTAGGGGGGGCTGGGGCCAACGTCCTGACTTTC.

This clone has only one observation. The chain couples TRBV7-8 to TRBJ1-2; D ambiguous. The CDR3 is 15 residues long. Germline loops: CDR1 SGHVS, CDR2 FQNEAQ. The V and J ends lost 2 bases and 8 bases respectively, with 18 bases between them. CDR3 in DNA: TGTGCCAGCAGCTTAACCCGGACCGCCTCAGAAGGCTACACCTTC. Translated, it gives CASSLTRTASEGYTF. The whole variable domain, remainder taken from reference TRBV7-8 and TRBJ1-2, is GAGVSQSPRYKVAKRGQDVALRCDPISGHVSLFWYQQALGQGPEFLTYFQNEAQLDKSGLPSDRFFAERPEGSVSTLKIQRTQQEDSAVYLCASSLTRTASEGYTFGSGTRLTVV.

The gene calls are TRBV20-1 and TRBJ1-1; the D gene is possibly TRBD1 (6 bases). V lost 1 base and J 7 bases, leaving 10 bases between the germline ends. Germline assignment: CDR1 DFQATT and CDR2 SNEGSKA (reference sequence). The CDR3 spans 12 residues. The CDR3 sequence is CSARGTRGEAFF. CDR3 nucleotides: TGCAGTGCTAGAGGGACCAGGGGTGAAGCTTTCTTT.

The V call is TRBV12-5, the J call TRBJ2-7; either TRBD1 or TRBD2 may supply D (5 bases each). Per germline, CDR1 LGHNT and CDR2 FRNRAP. This CDR3 is 14 amino acids long. V lost 6 bases and J 9 bases, leaving 21 bases between the germline ends. CDR3 amino acids: CASGGRDRSWGQYF. The CDR3 DNA is TGTGCTAGTGGCGGACGGGACCGCTCATGGGGGCAGTACTTC.

Many counts were recorded for this clone. The J gene is TRBJ1-4, the V gene TRBV5-1; no clear D. V was cut by 0 bases and J by 7 bases, with 19 bases left in between. The CDR3 consists of 17 residues. In germline, CDR1 is SGHRS, CDR2 YFSETQ. CDR3 in DNA: TGCGCCAGCAGCTTGGGGGTCAACCAAGGGAGCGGTGAAAAACTGTTTTTT. Residues: CASSLGVNQGSGEKLFF.

The rearrangement joins TRBV7-9 to TRBJ2-7; TRBD2 matches at 8 bases. Per germline, CDR1 SEHNR and CDR2 FQNEAQ (reference sequence). J lost 5 bases, V lost 5 bases, and 11 bases had no gene match. This CDR3 spans 15 amino acids. The CDR3 loop is CASSRLGAGGNEQYF. In nucleotides, the CDR3 is TGTGCCAGCAGCCGCCTGGGGGCGGGAGGAAACGAGCAGTACTTC.

This clone was picked up a small number of times. Other DNA sequences within the sample encode an identical CDR3. The genes are TRBV7-9 and TRBJ1-2; D is undetermined. This CDR3 has 11 residues. CDR1 and CDR2 (germline): SEHNR, FQNEAQ (reference sequence). V was pared by 2 bases and J by 7 bases, with 5 bases between. CDR3 region: CASSLQAGYTF. CDR3 nucleotide sequence: TGTGCCAGCAGCTTACAGGCTGGCTACACCTTC.